One and the same sample provided the 5 T cell receptor beta chains below, sequenced in a study of identical twins (TCRdb year 2016). Libraries were prepared through 5' RACE. The sample was run on an Illumina HiSeq 2000. The public reads were run again by TCRdb, first through fastp at Q25 and then through MiXCR, and only productive beta chains were kept. One record per CDR3 amino acid sequence lists the most common genes and DNA. The sample records 450,000 to 600,000 distinct CDR3 sequences, 20% to 25% of which are singletons. Approximately 0.5% of the sample is taken by the ten largest. The same sample was also studied in work on yellow fever vaccine responses in identical twins.

Sequenced sample: CD4+ T cells sorted from blood. Receptor source: a woman aged 18-29 years in good health.

The CDR3, as DNA: TGCAGTGCTAGAGCCCTCGCGAGCGGGGCCGGGCTTTCGGAGACCCAGTACTTC. Its protein product is CSARALASGAGLSETQYF. The chain combines TRBV20-1 with TRBJ2-5; 7 bases fit TRBD2. V was pared by 1 base and J by 5 bases, with 19 bases of the junction left unmatched. There are 18 residues in the CDR3. Germline V CDR1 and CDR2: DFQATT, SNEGSKA (reference sequence).

This clonotype was detected ten times or more. The V gene is TRBV7-9, the J gene TRBJ2-7; maybe TRBD2 (6 bases). The CDR3 is made up of 16 amino acids. Germline lookup yields CDR1 SEHNR and CDR2 FQNEAQ (reference sequence). The germline V and J ends were trimmed by 0 bases and 1 base, with 13 bases remaining between them. CDR3 loop: CASSLATGSLSYEQYF. The CDR3 nucleotides read TGTGCCAGCAGCTTAGCCACCGGGAGCCTATCCTACGAGCAGTACTTC.

The chain combines TRBV20-1 with TRBJ2-2; D tentatively fits TRBD1 or TRBD2 (5 bases each). Germline CDR1 DFQATT, CDR2 SNEGSKA (reference sequence). There are 15 residues in the CDR3. Trimming left V 1 base short and J 3 bases short, with 12 bases between. The DNA for the CDR3 is TGCAGTGCTAGAGTTTGGGGGTCCTACACCGGGGAGCTGTTTTTT. Protein product: CSARVWGSYTGELFF.

The J gene is TRBJ2-7, the V gene TRBV12-3 or TRBV12-4; no reliable D call. CDR3 length: 14 residues. Between the trimmed V and J ends, which lost 5 bases and 3 bases, there was a span of 14 bases. The CDR3 reads CASSPGPQYYEQYF. CDR3 in DNA: TGTGCCAGCAGTCCCGGGCCCCAATACTACGAGCAGTACTTC.

This chain uses TRBV5-1 with TRBJ1-1; no clear D. Trimming took off 4 bases at V and 1 base at J, with 8 bases between the two ends. The length of the CDR3 is 13 residues. Per germline, CDR1 SGHRS and CDR2 YFSETQ. The CDR3 DNA follows: TGCGCCAGCAGCACAAGACAGAACACTGAAGCTTTCTTT. This translates into CASSTRQNTEAFF.